The 20 T cell receptor beta chains in this list originate from one sample, sequenced in a study of blood T cell repertoires in COVID-19. Here immunoSEQ multiplex PCR was the method, and the copy in TCRdb shows in-frame clones only, minus some. The data contain hundreds of thousands of clones, about 85% of them singletons. What was sequenced was peripheral blood. All receptors come from a woman between 18 and 29 years old who had recovered from COVID-19.

The chain carries TRBV29-1 and TRBJ2-6, with D uncertain. V was cut by 0 bases and J by 0 bases, with 15 bases left in between. The CDR3 loop spans 18 amino acids. Germline V gene lookup returns CDR1 SQVTM and CDR2 ANQGSEA. CDR3 protein: CSVEDQDLLSSGANVLTF. The DNA for the CDR3 is TGCAGCGTTGAAGATCAAGATCTATTGAGCTCTGGGGCCAACGTCCTGACTTTC.

The chain recombines TRBV29-1 with TRBJ2-3, with D uncertain. Germline V gene lookup returns CDR1 SQVTM and CDR2 ANQGSEA. V lost 4 bases and J lost 1, with 15 bases in between. The CDR3 extends over 15 amino acids. The DNA for the CDR3 is TGCAGCGTTGGTGTTGCGGAGATACGCACAGATACGCAGTATTTT. It specifies CSVGVAEIRTDTQYF.

The chain combines TRBV12-3 or TRBV12-4 with TRBJ2-7, with a possible D match to TRBD1 (6 bases). The CDR3 totals 13 residues. V was pared by 5 bases and J by 0 bases, with 8 bases between. The CDR3: CASSPDSSYEQYF. CDR3 bases: TGTGCCAGCAGTCCGGACAGCTCCTACGAGCAGTACTTC.

The V and J genes are TRBV9 and TRBJ2-1; the D is unclear. The CDR3 has 12 amino acids. CDR1 and CDR2 from the germline V gene are SGDLS and YYNGEE. Trimming stripped 0 bases from V and 7 bases from J, with 5 bases between. The CDR3 protein is CASSVVVNEQFF. CDR3 coding DNA: TGTGCCAGCAGCGTAGTTGTAAATGAGCAGTTCTTC.

V and J are TRBV5-1 and TRBJ2-7; TRBD2 matches 10 bases. Trimming at V came to 0 bases and at J to 3 bases, leaving 6 bases not matched to a gene. The CDR3 runs 16 residues. The germline V gene has CDR1 SGHRS and CDR2 YFSETQ. Here the CDR3 reads CASSLASGRFGYEQYF. The CDR3, as DNA: TGCGCCAGCAGCTTGGCTAGCGGGAGATTTGGCTACGAGCAGTACTTC. The whole variable domain, remainder taken from reference TRBV5-1 and TRBJ2-7, is KAGVTQTPRYLIKTRGQQVTLSCSPISGHRSVSWYQQTPGQGLQFLFEYFSETQRNKGNFPGRFSGRQFSNSRSEMNVSTLELGDSALYLCASSLASGRFGYEQYFGPGTRLTVT.

The chain recombines TRBV19 with TRBJ1-5; D is perhaps TRBD1 (5 bases). Germline V gene lookup returns CDR1 LNHDA and CDR2 SQIVND (reference sequence). V was trimmed by 7 bases and J by 4 bases, leaving 14 bases between them. CDR3 length equals 14 residues. CDR3 nucleotide sequence: TGTGCCAGTAACCGGGGGGAGGGGAATCAGCCCCAGCATTTT. This encodes CASNRGEGNQPQHF.

The V call is TRBV7-6, the J call TRBJ1-1, with TRBD1 matching 10 bases. V shed 3 bases, J shed 3 bases, and the junction held 1 base outside the gene matches. The CDR3 runs 14 residues. Germline V gene lookup returns CDR1 SGHVS and CDR2 FNYEAQ. This CDR3 is CASSLTGGYTEAFF. In nucleotides, the CDR3 is TGTGCCAGCAGCTTGACAGGGGGCTACACTGAAGCTTTCTTT.

The genes are TRBV7-6 and TRBJ1-1, with TRBD1 matching over 7 bases. Germline-derived CDR1 and CDR2 are SGHVS and FNYEAQ. The V and J ends lost 3 bases and 3 bases, in that order; junction bases with no gene match: 7. The CDR3 consists of 15 residues. The CDR3 spells CASSLATGTDTEAFF. For the CDR3, the DNA is TGTGCCAGCAGCTTGGCGACAGGGACGGACACTGAAGCTTTCTTT.

This clone is a singleton in its sample. This chain joins TRBV7-2 and TRBJ1-6, with 9 bases identical to TRBD1. J gave up 10 bases and V 5 bases, and 9 bases lay outside the gene matches. This CDR3 region has 15 residues. Germline lookup yields CDR1 SGHTA and CDR2 FQGNSA. The CDR3 spells CASSNTGQGRSPLHF. CDR3 coding DNA: TGTGCCAGCAGCAATACGGGACAGGGAAGATCACCCCTCCACTTT.

The rearrangement joins TRBV5-1 to TRBJ2-1; 7 bases match TRBD1. V lost 0 bases, J lost 8 bases, and 5 bases stayed unmatched. CDR1 and CDR2 from the germline V gene are SGHRS and YFSETQ. This CDR3 spans 14 amino acids. This chain's CDR3 is CASSLGQGFDEQFF. The DNA for the CDR3 is TGCGCCAGCAGCTTGGGACAGGGTTTCGATGAGCAGTTCTTC.

The V gene is TRBV6-6, the J gene TRBJ2-6; 8 positions agree with TRBD1. V was clipped by 6 bases and J by 0 bases; unmatched bases: 7. The CDR3 has 17 residues. Germline CDR1 reads MNHNY; CDR2 reads SVGAGI (reference sequence). The CDR3 region is CASRRSDRASGANVLTF. CDR3 DNA: TGTGCCAGCAGGCGATCGGACAGGGCCTCTGGGGCCAACGTCCTGACTTTC.

The V and J genes are TRBV2 and TRBJ2-2, with D unresolved. CDR1 is SNHLY and CDR2 is FYNNEI in the germline V gene. The CDR3 runs to 15 residues. Trimming left V 3 bases short and J 0 bases short, with 8 bases between. CDR3 loop: CASSDRATNTGELFF. As DNA, the CDR3 is TGTGCCAGCAGTGACCGCGCCACGAACACCGGGGAGCTGTTTTTT.

The chain joins TRBV6-5 to TRBJ1-1, with 7 nucleotides matching TRBD1. The CDR3 covers 15 residues. Germline V CDR1 and CDR2: MNHEY, SVGAGI. Trimming took 4 bases from V and 6 from J; bases not matched to a gene: 11. CDR3 in DNA: TGTGCCAGCAGTTTACTCCTCACGACAGGGTCTGAAGCTTTCTTT. It specifies CASSLLLTTGSEAFF.

The chain is built from TRBV27 and TRBJ2-5, with 8 bases fitting TRBD1. Germline V gene sequence: CDR1 MNHEY, CDR2 SMNVEV (reference sequence). There are 15 residues in the CDR3. The J segment lost 4 bases and the V segment lost 6 bases, leaving 10 bases of the junction unmatched. The CDR3 DNA reads as TGTGCCAGCAGCCCGGACAGGGTTATTGGAGAGACCCAGTACTTC. It translates to CASSPDRVIGETQYF.

V is TRBV4-1 and J is TRBJ1-1; 8 bases line up with TRBD1. V lost 3 bases to trimming and J lost 0 bases; unmatched junction nucleotides: 9. The CDR3 has 17 amino acids. Germline loops: CDR1 MGHRA, CDR2 YSYEKL. CDR3 sequence reads: CASSHPTGVEMNTEAFF. The CDR3 DNA reads TGCGCCAGCAGCCACCCGACAGGGGTGGAAATGAACACTGAAGCTTTCTTT.

The chain has TRBV27 and TRBJ1-4; no clear D gene. The CDR3 is made up of 15 amino acids. V lost 4 bases to trimming and J lost 10 bases, with 19 bases between them. Germline lookup yields CDR1 MNHEY and CDR2 SMNVEV (reference sequence). DNA for the CDR3: TGTGCCAGCAGTTCCCCCCTGATAGCTCCGGGAAAACTGTTTTTT. The encoded protein is CASSSPLIAPGKLFF.

The J gene is TRBJ2-5, the V gene TRBV10-3; TRBD2 is a possible D gene (6 bases). V was trimmed by 4 bases and J by 3 bases, leaving 9 bases between them. The germline CDR1 and CDR2 sequences are ENHRY and SYGVKD. The CDR3 is 13 amino acids. Written as DNA, the CDR3 is TGTGCCATCAGTGTAGCGGTAAAAGAGACCCAGTACTTC. This sequence encodes CAISVAVKETQYF.

This chain uses TRBV6-5 with TRBJ2-2; D possibly corresponds to TRBD1 (5 bases). Trimming took 0 bases from V and 8 from J, leaving 7 bases between them. Germline V lookup: CDR1 MNHEY, CDR2 SVGAGI. The CDR3 has 13 residues. The CDR3 bases are TGTGCCAGCAGTTACTCCAGGGCGGGGGAGCTGTTTTTT. This translates into CASSYSRAGELFF.

The V call is TRBV19, the J call TRBJ1-4; D may be TRBD1 (6 bases). The ends were cut back, 3 bases at V and 0 bases at J, with 8 bases in the middle. This CDR3 has 15 residues. Per the germline V gene, CDR1 is LNHDA and CDR2 is SQIVND (reference sequence). DNA for the CDR3: TGTGCCAGTAGTATCGCAGGGGCAACTAATGAAAAACTGTTTTTT. Its protein is CASSIAGATNEKLFF.

The gene calls are TRBV4-3 and TRBJ2-7, with TRBD1 matching over 8 bases. V was pared by 4 bases and J by 0 bases, with 2 bases of the junction left unmatched. CDR3 size: 14 residues. CDR1 LGHNA and CDR2 YSLEER come from the germline V gene. The CDR3 bases are TGCGCCAGCAGCCGGGACAGGTCCTCCTACGAGCAGTACTTC. Its translation is CASSRDRSSYEQYF.